This is a list of T cell receptor beta chains from one sample in a study of T-cell memory formation after mild COVID-19. MiXCR, applied by TCRdb to the 5' RACE reads, yields one record per CDR3 protein. Of roughly 180,000 distinct CDR3 sequences in the sample, under 20% were seen once. Sequences were obtained from PBMCs or a T cell subset sorted from them (not recorded which). These receptors all come from a man younger than 35 who had mild COVID-19 (a few samples of this study predate the infection). Cell type and time point are not known. CDR3s include the opening cysteine and the closing phenylalanine or tryptophan. A D gene is named only where the DNA matches it firmly. Expanded clones are given a class, and other clones once, few, many or no size at all.

V	J	D	size	DNA	CDR3
TRBV5-1	TRBJ1-6	NA	NA	TGCGCCAGCAGCTTGGATTCGAATTCACCCCTCCACTTT	CASSLDSNSPLHF
TRBV9	TRBJ2-7	TRBD1	NA	TGTGCCAGCAGCGAGCAAGGACAGGGTGCCAACGAGCAGTACTTC	CASSEQGQGANEQYF
TRBV6-5	TRBJ2-5	NA	few	TGTGCCAGCAGTCCCACGGGAGAGACCCAGTACTTC	CASSPTGETQYF
TRBV5-1	TRBJ2-2	NA	NA	TGCGCCACCAGGACGCGTGGGGGGCTAACCGGGGAGCTGTTTTTT	CATRTRGGLTGELFF
TRBV20-1	TRBJ2-5	TRBD2	many	TGCAGTGCTGATGGGACTAGCGGGGGCCAAGAGACCCAGTACTTC	CSADGTSGGQETQYF
TRBV7-6	TRBJ2-5	NA	NA	TGTGCCAGCAGCCCTATCACGTCCGGGGGGCCGGGTCAAGAGACCCAGTACTTC	CASSPITSGGPGQETQYF
TRBV12-3/TRBV12-4	TRBJ1-5	NA	few	TGTGCCAGCAGCGGTAGGGGGAGGGATCAGCCCCAGCATTTT	CASSGRGRDQPQHF
TRBV3-1	TRBJ2-3	NA	NA	TGTGCCAGCAGCCATCGAATAGGCCCCGAGGTAGATACGCAGTATTTT	CASSHRIGPEVDTQYF
TRBV12-3/TRBV12-4	TRBJ2-7	NA	few	TGTGCCAGCAGTCCCTTCCCTCGGGCCGTCTCTCAGTACTTC	CASSPFPRAVSQYF
TRBV6-2/TRBV6-3	TRBJ2-2	NA	NA	TGTGCCAGCAGTTACTCGAAGGACACCAAAACCGGGGAGCTGTTTTTT	CASSYSKDTKTGELFF
TRBV12-3/TRBV12-4	TRBJ2-3	NA	NA	TGTGCCAGCAGTCCGACGACGGGGGCAAGCACAGATACGCAGTATTTT	CASSPTTGASTDTQYF
TRBV20-1	TRBJ1-5	TRBD1	NA	TGCAGTGCTTCCACAGGGGGCCCGGATCAGCCCCAGCATTTT	CSASTGGPDQPQHF
TRBV6-2/TRBV6-3	TRBJ2-5	TRBD2	few	TGTGCCAGCAGTCGGCGTTTAGCGGGGCAAGAGACCCAGTACTTC	CASSRRLAGQETQYF
TRBV7-9	TRBJ1-2	NA	NA	TGTGCCAGCAGCTTAAGGCTGGGACACGACTATGGCTACACCTTC	CASSLRLGHDYGYTF
TRBV2	TRBJ2-2	NA	few	TGTGCCAGCAGTGAAGCAGGGACCACCGGGGAGCTGTTTTTT	CASSEAGTTGELFF
TRBV7-2	TRBJ1-5	NA	few	TGTGCCAGCAGCTTAAGGGGGGCAGGCAATCAGCCCCAGCATTTT	CASSLRGAGNQPQHF
TRBV7-2	TRBJ2-7	NA	NA	TGTGCCAGCAGCTTGCGCAGCCACGAGCAGTACTTC	CASSLRSHEQYF
TRBV7-9	TRBJ1-4	NA	NA	TGTGCCAGCAGCTTAAGACGAGTCCTCGGGGATGAAAAACTGTTTTTT	CASSLRRVLGDEKLFF
TRBV19	TRBJ1-5	NA	NA	TGTGCCAGTATATTCGGGGGCGCAGGCAATCAGCCCCAGCATTTT	CASIFGGAGNQPQHF
TRBV7-8	TRBJ1-5	NA	NA	TGTGCCAGCAGCTTAGCCTGGACAGAGGATCAGCCCCAGCATTTT	CASSLAWTEDQPQHF
TRBV12-3/TRBV12-4	TRBJ2-7	NA	NA	TGTGCCAGCAGACCTAGCTTACGTAGCTCCTACGAGCAGTACTTC	CASRPSLRSSYEQYF
TRBV5-1	TRBJ2-2	NA	NA	TGCGCCAGCAGCCCAGACAGCCCTAACACCGGGGAGCTGTTTTTT	CASSPDSPNTGELFF
TRBV20-1	TRBJ1-2	NA	few	TGCAGTACCTTAACAGGGATCTATGGCTACACCTTC	CSTLTGIYGYTF
TRBV4-2	TRBJ2-5	TRBD1	NA	TGTGCCAGCAGCCAAGAAAGGGGGCGAGTGACCCAGTACTTC	CASSQERGRVTQYF
TRBV3-1	TRBJ1-6	NA	few	TGTGCCAGCAGCCTAAACTCGAATTCACCCCTCCACTTT	CASSLNSNSPLHF
TRBV6-1	TRBJ2-7	NA	many	TGTGCCAGCAACCGAGACATGTCCTACGAGCAGTACTTC	CASNRDMSYEQYF
TRBV3-1	TRBJ1-2	TRBD1	NA	TGTGCCAGCAGCCAAGCCCTGGACAGGGGACCCCTCTTC	CASSQALDRGPLF
TRBV5-1	TRBJ2-2	NA	NA	TGCGCCAGCAGCTTGATGGTTAGCGGCAACACCGGGGAGCTGTTTTTT	CASSLMVSGNTGELFF
TRBV5-1	TRBJ2-1	TRBD1	NA	TGCGCCAGCAGCCAGGGGACAGGGGTAGAGCAGTTCTTC	CASSQGTGVEQFF
TRBV5-1	TRBJ1-1	NA	NA	TGCGCCAGCAGCTTGGCCAACGGAGAAGCTTTCTTT	CASSLANGEAFF
TRBV7-2	TRBJ2-5	NA	many	TGTGCCAGCAGCTTGATGGGCGGGGAGAGGGAGACCCAGTACTTC	CASSLMGGERETQYF
TRBV4-1	TRBJ1-6	NA	many	TGCGCCAGCAGCCAAGAAGGGAGTTGGCAGGGGAGATCTAATGAAATTAATTCACCCCTCCACTTT	CASSQEGSWQGRSNEINSPLHF
TRBV5-6	TRBJ1-1	TRBD1	few	TGTGCCAGCAGCCCGGGGGACAGGCAGAACACTGAAGCTTTCTTT	CASSPGDRQNTEAFF
TRBV4-3	TRBJ2-5	TRBD2	few	TGCGCCAGCAGCCTCGGACTAGCGGGGGGGCAAGAGACCCAGTACTTC	CASSLGLAGGQETQYF
TRBV28	TRBJ2-5	TRBD2	few	TGTGCCAGCAGTCCCTACGGGACTAGCCGTGAGACCCAGTACTTC	CASSPYGTSRETQYF